These T cell receptor beta chains were read from a single sample in a study of blood T cell repertoires in COVID-19. Here immunoSEQ multiplex PCR was the method, and the copy in TCRdb shows in-frame clones only, minus some. The repertoire holds tens of thousands of clones, with 90% to 95% as singletons. Source material: peripheral blood. The receptors come from a woman between 45 and 65 years old in a cohort sampled during active COVID-19. CDR3s include the opening cysteine and the closing phenylalanine or tryptophan. D genes are given only for firm matches. The size entry is marked missing in some rows and otherwise reads once, few, many or a size class.

cdr3_nt cdr3_aa clone_size d_call j_call cdr3_length v_call
TGTGCCAGCTCCCTACAGGGGGCCCTGAACACTGAAGCTTTCTTT CASSLQGALNTEAFF . TRBD1 TRBJ1-1 15 TRBV18
TGTGCCAGCAGCGTAGCCCCCGGGAGGAACACTGAAGCTTTCTTT CASSVAPGRNTEAFF . . TRBJ1-1 15 TRBV9
TGTGCCAGTAGTATATCCGTAGCGGGAGCGGACGAGCAGTACTTC CASSISVAGADEQYF . TRBD2 TRBJ2-7 15 TRBV19
TGTGCCAGCAGCCGACAGGGCCTTTTAGGCGAGCAGTACTTC CASSRQGLLGEQYF . TRBD1 TRBJ2-7 14 TRBV7-9
TGTGCCAGCAGTTCTGGGCAACAAGAGACCCAGTACTTC CASSSGQQETQYF . . TRBJ2-5 13 TRBV6-6
TGCGCCAGCAGCTTGGAATCTAGCGGGAGGGCCTTCTCCTACAATGAGCAGTTCTTC CASSLESSGRAFSYNEQFF . TRBD2 TRBJ2-1 19 TRBV5-1
TGTGCCAGCAGCTTAGGTCATGGCGGCTCTGGAAACACCATATATTTT CASSLGHGGSGNTIYF . . TRBJ1-3 16 TRBV11-3
TGTGCCAGCAGGTATTTCGAGCCGGGACTAGCGGGAGTATCGGAGACCCAGTACTTC CASRYFEPGLAGVSETQYF . TRBD2 TRBJ2-5 19 TRBV7-9
TGTGCCAGCAGTGAAGGACAGGGGGGTTATGGCTACACCTTC CASSEGQGGYGYTF . TRBD1 TRBJ1-2 14 TRBV6-1
TGTGCCAGCAGTGACAGGGTTAGGGCCAACGTCCTGACTTTC CASSDRVRANVLTF . . TRBJ2-6 14 TRBV2
TGTGCCAGCAGCTTACCAGGGGTCGGGTATGGCTACACCTTC CASSLPGVGYGYTF few . TRBJ1-2 14 TRBV7-9
TGTGCCAGCAGCCAAGATTATAAGACCCAGTACTTC CASSQDYKTQYF few . TRBJ2-5 12 TRBV3-1/TRBV3-2
TGTGCCAGCAGTATCGGGACAGGGAAAGGCTACACCTTC CASSIGTGKGYTF . TRBD1 TRBJ1-2 13 TRBV28
TGCGCCAGCAGTCTATCCGGACAGGCGAATGGCTACACCTTC CASSLSGQANGYTF . TRBD1 TRBJ1-2 14 TRBV5-1
TGTGCCAGCAGCACGAGGACAGGGGCCTACGAGCAGTACTTC CASSTRTGAYEQYF . TRBD1 TRBJ2-7 14 TRBV11-2
TGTGCCAGCAGTGGTGAACTAGCGGGACAGGAGACCCAGTACTTC CASSGELAGQETQYF . TRBD2 TRBJ2-5 15 TRBV2
TGTGCCAGCAGCGTCAAAGAGACCCAGTACTTC CASSVKETQYF . . TRBJ2-5 11 TRBV5-8
TGTGCCAGCATCCGCGGGACAGGGGTTTTCGAGCAGTACTTC CASIRGTGVFEQYF . TRBD1 TRBJ2-7 14 TRBV28
TGTGCCAGCAGCGCGGGGGGGACCTCCACCACCGAGCAGTACTTC CASSAGGTSTTEQYF once TRBD2 TRBJ2-7 15 TRBV3-1/TRBV3-2
TGTGCCACCAGCAGAGTAGCCAGCGGGGGAACTCCTAGCACAGATACGCAGTATTTT CATSRVASGGTPSTDTQYF once TRBD2 TRBJ2-3 19 TRBV15
TGTGCCAGCAGCGTAGCCCGACAGGGGGTTCCAGATACGCAGTATTTT CASSVARQGVPDTQYF . TRBD1 TRBJ2-3 16 TRBV9
TGTGCCAGCAGCCTCTCAGGGACAGTCACAGATACGCAGTATTTT CASSLSGTVTDTQYF . TRBD1 TRBJ2-3 15 TRBV7-9
TGTGCCAGCAGCTTCCGACAGGGACTCGGCTATGGCTACACCTTC CASSFRQGLGYGYTF once TRBD1 TRBJ1-2 15 TRBV5-4
TGTGCTAGCAGCCGCCTAGCGGGGGGCCAGGGGACCCAGTACTTC CASSRLAGGQGTQYF once TRBD2 TRBJ2-5 15 TRBV7-7
TGTGCCAGCAGTTTTCGCGGGGGGGCCTTAAACATTCAGTACTTC CASSFRGGALNIQYF . TRBD2 TRBJ2-4 15 TRBV27
TGCGCCAGCAGGGAGACAGGGCCAGCTTTCTTT CASRETGPAFF . TRBD1 TRBJ1-1 11 TRBV5-1
TGTGCCAGTACCACAGACAGGGGGCCTTCCACTGAAGCTTTCTTT CASTTDRGPSTEAFF . TRBD1 TRBJ1-1 15 TRBV19
TGTGCCAGCTTTGAGCCCCCAGATACGCAGTATTTT CASFEPPDTQYF . . TRBJ2-3 12 TRBV5-4
TGTGCCAGCAGCGGAGATATGAACACTGAAGCTTTCTTT CASSGDMNTEAFF . . TRBJ1-1 13 TRBV9
TGTGCCAGCAGCCCCGGGTCCAGCGGGGCACCCCTCCACTTT CASSPGSSGAPLHF . . TRBJ1-6 14 TRBV7-2
TGCGCCAGCAGCCGGCCGGGACAGACAACAACCGGGGAGCTGTTTTTT CASSRPGQTTTGELFF . TRBD1 TRBJ2-2 16 TRBV4-1
TGTGCCAGCTCACCAATGTTAGGAACAGGGTCCGGAAACACCATATATTTT CASSPMLGTGSGNTIYF . . TRBJ1-3 17 TRBV18
TGTGCCAGCGGGCCAGGGGTCTCTGGGGCCAACGTCCTGACTTTC CASGPGVSGANVLTF . . TRBJ2-6 15 TRBV7-3
TGCGCCAGCAGCTTGGTCGACAGTAGCAATGAGCAGTTCTTC CASSLVDSSNEQFF . . TRBJ2-1 14 TRBV5-1
TGTGCCAGCAGCCCCAGACAGGGGATTGGAAACACCATATATTTT CASSPRQGIGNTIYF few TRBD1 TRBJ1-3 15 TRBV7-9
TGTGCCAGCAGATCGGGGGAGTGGACTGAAGCTTTCTTT CASRSGEWTEAFF . . TRBJ1-1 13 TRBV5-6
TGTGCCAGCAGCTCTAGCGGGAGGGCACGGAATGAGCAGTTCTTC CASSSSGRARNEQFF . TRBD2 TRBJ2-1 15 TRBV7-9
TGTGCCAGCATCCACGAGACAGACTATGGCTACACCTTC CASIHETDYGYTF . . TRBJ1-2 13 TRBV6-6